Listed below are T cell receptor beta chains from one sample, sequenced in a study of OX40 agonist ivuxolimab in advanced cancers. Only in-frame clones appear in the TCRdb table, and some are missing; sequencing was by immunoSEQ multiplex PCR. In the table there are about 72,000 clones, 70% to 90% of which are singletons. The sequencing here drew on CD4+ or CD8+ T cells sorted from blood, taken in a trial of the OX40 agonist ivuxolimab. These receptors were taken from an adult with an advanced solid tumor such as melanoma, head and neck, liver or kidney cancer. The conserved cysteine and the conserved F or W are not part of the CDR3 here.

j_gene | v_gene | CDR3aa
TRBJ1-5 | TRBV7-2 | ASSLTLSNQPQH
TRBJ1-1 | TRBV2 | ARTDGGRGTEAF
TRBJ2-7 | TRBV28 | ASRATGGSYEQY
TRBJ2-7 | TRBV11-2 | ASRRGLDRVDEQY
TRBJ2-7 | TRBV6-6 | ASEVNRNYEQY
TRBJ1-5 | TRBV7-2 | ASSGGNQPQH
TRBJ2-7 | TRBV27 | ASSPREGPYEQY
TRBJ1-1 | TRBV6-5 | ASSLLSGNTEAF
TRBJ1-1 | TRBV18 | ASSNQGGSPEAF
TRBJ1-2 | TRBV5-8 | ASSLAVNYGYT
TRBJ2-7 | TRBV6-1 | AADGETYEQY
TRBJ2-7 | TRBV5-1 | ASSLGLQSYEQY
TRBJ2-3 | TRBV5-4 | ASSWGTSTGTGDTQY
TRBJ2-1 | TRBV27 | ASSLSILTGADSKFHNEQF
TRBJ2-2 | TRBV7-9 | ASSIGGDRGHANTGELF
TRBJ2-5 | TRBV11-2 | ASSFHSQETQY
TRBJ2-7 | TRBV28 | ASRLAGSYEQY
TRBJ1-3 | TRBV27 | ASRSPGNTIY
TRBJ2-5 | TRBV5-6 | ASSSVDSQETQY
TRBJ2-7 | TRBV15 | ATSRGRGFEQY
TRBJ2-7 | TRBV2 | ASSYGIPYEQY
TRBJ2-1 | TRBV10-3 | ASRGGGPYEQF
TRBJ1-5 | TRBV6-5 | ASSYGQFNQPQH
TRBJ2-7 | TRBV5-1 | ASSPSSGEQY
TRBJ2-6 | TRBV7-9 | ASSPGSSGANVLT
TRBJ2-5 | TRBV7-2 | ASSFDQGRQTQY
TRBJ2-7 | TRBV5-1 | ASSPRGGALDEQY
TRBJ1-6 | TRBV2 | ASRDRGVTYNSPLH
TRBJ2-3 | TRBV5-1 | ASSKGLAGYTDTQY
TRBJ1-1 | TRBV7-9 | ASSFRADTEAF
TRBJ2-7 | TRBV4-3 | ASSQEWAAGTYEQY
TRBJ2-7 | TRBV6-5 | ASSYEGRTSAYEQY
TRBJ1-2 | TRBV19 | ASSNSEYGYT
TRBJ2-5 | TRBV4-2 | ASSHRSGQETQY
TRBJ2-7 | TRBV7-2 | ASSPLVGSATEQY
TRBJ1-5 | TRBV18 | ASSPGQVPQPQH
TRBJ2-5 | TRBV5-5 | ASSLAGSSQETQY
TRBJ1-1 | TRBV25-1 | ASSESRGRTEAF
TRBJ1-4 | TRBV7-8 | ASSNDHDKGIPATNEKLF
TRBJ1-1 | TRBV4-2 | ASSQDPVIGNTEAF
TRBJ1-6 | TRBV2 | ASNYLGQENSPLH
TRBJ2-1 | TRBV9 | ASSFSGGPPGSYNEQF
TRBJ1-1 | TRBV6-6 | ASRTDGNTEAF
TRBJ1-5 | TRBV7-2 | ASSTGGAGNQPQH
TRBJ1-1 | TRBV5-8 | ASSLRFRTGNTEAF
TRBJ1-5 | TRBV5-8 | ASSLGDSLSQPQH
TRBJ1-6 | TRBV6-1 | ASIQGPNSPLH
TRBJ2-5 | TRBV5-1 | ASKSSGSGGQETQY
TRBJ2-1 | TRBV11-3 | ASTYCRTSGTLRYEQF
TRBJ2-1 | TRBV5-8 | ASSLLLAGVNEQF
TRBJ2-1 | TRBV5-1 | ASSLPNLGQEQF
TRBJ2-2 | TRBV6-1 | ASSRPGELF
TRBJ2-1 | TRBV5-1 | ASSLAASGGAWDEQF
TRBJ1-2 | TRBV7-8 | ASSIGGQQNYGYT
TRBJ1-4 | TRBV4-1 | ASSQGGTGESHRRGKLF
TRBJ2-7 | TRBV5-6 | ASSLGQNYEQY
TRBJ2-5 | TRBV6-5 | ASSYAGDPAPQLN
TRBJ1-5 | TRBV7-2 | ASSFRSLGHQPQH
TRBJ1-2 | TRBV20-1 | SARENYGYT
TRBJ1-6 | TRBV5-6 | ASSKVRGNSPLH